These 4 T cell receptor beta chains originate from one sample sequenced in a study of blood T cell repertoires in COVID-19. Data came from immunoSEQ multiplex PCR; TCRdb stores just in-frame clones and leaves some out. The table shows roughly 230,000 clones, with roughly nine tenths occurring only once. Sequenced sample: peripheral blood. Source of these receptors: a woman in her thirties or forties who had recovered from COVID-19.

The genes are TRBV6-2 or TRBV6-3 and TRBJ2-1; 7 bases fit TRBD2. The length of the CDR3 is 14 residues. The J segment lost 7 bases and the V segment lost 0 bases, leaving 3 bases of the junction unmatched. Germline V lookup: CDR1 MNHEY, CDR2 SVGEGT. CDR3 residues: CASSYSVAGNEQFF. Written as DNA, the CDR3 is TGTGCCAGCAGTTACTCGGTAGCGGGTAATGAGCAGTTCTTC.

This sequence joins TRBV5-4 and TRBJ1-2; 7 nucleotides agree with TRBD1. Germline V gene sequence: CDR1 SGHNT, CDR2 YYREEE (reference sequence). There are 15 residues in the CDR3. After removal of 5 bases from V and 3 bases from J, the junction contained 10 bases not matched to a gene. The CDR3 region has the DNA TGTGCCAGCAGGGACAGTGAGGGGGCTTACTATGGCTACACCTTC. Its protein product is CASRDSEGAYYGYTF.

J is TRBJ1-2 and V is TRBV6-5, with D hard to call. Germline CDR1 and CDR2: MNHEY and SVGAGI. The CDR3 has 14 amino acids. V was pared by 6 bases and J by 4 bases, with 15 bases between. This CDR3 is CASRTYGIVYGYTF. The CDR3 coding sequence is TGTGCCAGCAGGACCTACGGGATCGTCTATGGCTACACCTTC.

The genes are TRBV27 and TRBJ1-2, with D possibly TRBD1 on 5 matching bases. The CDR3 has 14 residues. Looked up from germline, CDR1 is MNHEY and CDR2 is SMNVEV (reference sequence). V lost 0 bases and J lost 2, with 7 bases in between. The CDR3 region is CASSLSWTNYGYTF. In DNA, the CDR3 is TGTGCCAGCAGTTTATCGTGGACAAACTATGGCTACACCTTC.